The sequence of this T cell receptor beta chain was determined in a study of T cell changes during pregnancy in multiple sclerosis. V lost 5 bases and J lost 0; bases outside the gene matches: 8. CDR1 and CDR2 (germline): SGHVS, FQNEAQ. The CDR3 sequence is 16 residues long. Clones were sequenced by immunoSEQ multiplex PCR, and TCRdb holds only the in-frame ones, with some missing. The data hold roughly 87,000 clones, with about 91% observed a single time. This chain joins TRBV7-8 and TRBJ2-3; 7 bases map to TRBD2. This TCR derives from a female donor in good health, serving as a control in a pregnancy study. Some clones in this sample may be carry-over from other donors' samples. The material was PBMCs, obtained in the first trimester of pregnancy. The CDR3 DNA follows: TGTGCCAGCAGCGAGTTGGGGGGGATTAGCACAGATACGCAGTATTTT. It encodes CASSELGGISTDTQYF. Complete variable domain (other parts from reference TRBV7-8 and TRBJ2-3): GAGVSQSPRYKVAKRGQDVALRCDPISGHVSLFWYQQALGQGPEFLTYFQNEAQLDKSGLPSDRFFAERPEGSVSTLKIQRTQQEDSAVYLCASSELGGISTDTQYFGPGTRLTVL.